This is a list of T cell receptor beta chains from one sample in a study of CD8 T cells in Susac syndrome. A single record per CDR3 protein comes from TCRdb applying MiXCR to the immunoSEQ multiplex PCR reads. The repertoire holds 110,000 or so distinct CDR3 sequences, with 85% to 95% as singletons. Specimen: CD4+ T cells from PBMCs. These receptors all stem from a human donor with multiple sclerosis. CDR3s include the opening cysteine and the closing phenylalanine or tryptophan. Fields, in order: V gene, D gene, J gene, CDR3 DNA, CDR3 protein. A D gene is named only where the DNA matches it firmly.

V: TRBV5-1; D: TRBD1; J: TRBJ1-2; DNA: TGCGCCAGCAGCTCCCAACAGGGGGCTTTCTATGGCTACACCTTC; CDR3: CASSSQQGAFYGYTF
V: TRBV3-1; D: NA; J: TRBJ1-5; DNA: TGTGCCAGCAGCCAGGGTGGGAGCCGGAGCAATCAGCCCCAGCATTTT; CDR3: CASSQGGSRSNQPQHF
V: TRBV5-1; D: TRBD1; J: TRBJ2-1; DNA: TGCGCCAGCAGCCAAATCGGGACAGGCTACAATGAGCAGTTCTTC; CDR3: CASSQIGTGYNEQFF
V: TRBV2; D: NA; J: TRBJ1-3; DNA: TGTGCCAGAAGTTGGGACTCTGGAAACACCATATATTTT; CDR3: CARSWDSGNTIYF
V: TRBV27; D: NA; J: TRBJ1-5; DNA: TGTGCCAGCAGGCGGGCCGGGAGCAATCAGCCCCAGCATTTT; CDR3: CASRRAGSNQPQHF
V: TRBV29-1; D: NA; J: TRBJ1-1; DNA: TGCAGCGTTAACATCACTCCCCGGACGGCCCATGAAGCTTTCTTT; CDR3: CSVNITPRTAHEAFF
V: TRBV20-1; D: TRBD2; J: TRBJ2-7; DNA: TGCAGTGCTAGAGATCAATTTTCGGGGGGGGCCTACGAGCAGTACTTC; CDR3: CSARDQFSGGAYEQYF
V: TRBV15; D: TRBD1; J: TRBJ2-7; DNA: TGTGCCACCAGCAGAGAACCCCGGGACAGCTACGAGCAGTACTTC; CDR3: CATSREPRDSYEQYF
V: TRBV6-2/TRBV6-3; D: NA; J: TRBJ1-6; DNA: TGTGCCAGCAGTTACAGGGTGTCGGATTCACCCCTCCACTTT; CDR3: CASSYRVSDSPLHF
V: TRBV29-1; D: NA; J: TRBJ1-1; DNA: TGCAGCCCCGGGGGGCCGACGGGCGCTGAAGCTTTCTTT; CDR3: CSPGGPTGAEAFF
V: TRBV29-1; D: NA; J: TRBJ1-1; DNA: TGCAGCGGTGACGGTTCTGAAGCTTTCTTT; CDR3: CSGDGSEAFF
V: TRBV2; D: TRBD1; J: TRBJ1-2; DNA: TGTGCCAGCAGTCCACAGGGGGCGGATGTTGGCTACACCTTC; CDR3: CASSPQGADVGYTF
V: TRBV5-6; D: NA; J: TRBJ2-7; DNA: TGTGCCAGCAGCTTGCCAGGCCGGAACTACGAGCAGTACTTC; CDR3: CASSLPGRNYEQYF
V: TRBV20-1; D: NA; J: TRBJ2-7; DNA: TGCAGTGCTAACCCCGGACTCGGGGGCTCCTACGAGCAGTACTTC; CDR3: CSANPGLGGSYEQYF
V: TRBV6-2/TRBV6-3; D: NA; J: TRBJ2-1; DNA: TGTGCCAGCAGCTACAGGGTCCCGAGCTCCTACAATGAGCAGTTCTTC; CDR3: CASSYRVPSSYNEQFF
V: TRBV5-4; D: NA; J: TRBJ1-4; DNA: TGTGCCAGCACCGTGAACGGGGGCGCGGGTGAAAAACTGTTTTTT; CDR3: CASTVNGGAGEKLFF